Below are 9 T cell receptor beta chains sequenced from a single sample in a study of shared clonotypes between healthy human individuals. Sequencing was performed with immunoSEQ multiplex PCR; in TCRdb, only in-frame clones are kept and a portion is missing. The sample has 1,500,000 or so clones, more than 95% seen once. Source material: naive CD4+ T cells sorted from blood. Subset denoted: CD45RA+ positively selected. The receptors originated from a man aged 25-40 years in good health.

This chain joins TRBV5-1 and TRBJ2-7; D is possibly TRBD2 (7 bases). Trimming took 3 bases from V and 6 from J, leaving 13 bases between them. The germline V gene encodes CDR1 SGHRS and CDR2 YFSETQ. This CDR3 has 13 residues. The CDR3 bases are TGCGCCAGCAGCTGGCCCGGGGGGCCCGAGCAGTACTTC. Translation gives CASSWPGGPEQYF.

This sequence joins TRBV11-2 and TRBJ2-6; D unclear. V lost 4 bases to trimming and J lost 0 bases, with 13 bases between them. The CDR3 sequence is 17 residues long. The germline gives CDR1 SGHAT, CDR2 FQNNGV. This CDR3 is CASSSLSISSGANVLTF. CDR3 in DNA: TGTGCCAGCAGCTCCCTTTCGATTAGCTCTGGGGCCAACGTCCTGACTTTC. Variable domain in full (rest from reference TRBV11-2 and TRBJ2-6): EAGVAQSPRYKIIEKRQSVAFWCNPISGHATLYWYQQILGQGPKLLIQFQNNGVVDDSQLPKDRFSAERLKGVDSTLKIQPAKLEDSAVYLCASSSLSISSGANVLTFGAGSRLTVL.

This rearrangement joins TRBV11-2 to TRBJ1-5, with a possible D match to TRBD1 (5 bases). The V end was cut by 5 bases, the J end by 7 bases, with 21 bases between. Germline loops: CDR1 SGHAT, CDR2 FQNNGV. The CDR3 sequence is 16 residues long. The DNA of the CDR3 is TGTGCCAGCAGCCGTGGGGGGGATCCTTCGAGACAGCCCCAGCATTTT. It is translated as CASSRGGDPSRQPQHF.

The CDR3 spells CASSWAYGYTF. The CDR3 nucleotides read TGTGCCAGTAGTTGGGCTTATGGCTACACCTTC. The V and J genes are TRBV19 and TRBJ1-2; no firm D call. Germline CDR1 and CDR2: LNHDA and SQIVND (reference sequence). The CDR3 spans 11 residues. V shed 5 bases and J shed 5 bases, with 6 bases lying between them.

The chain is built from TRBV2 and TRBJ1-1; D unresolved. The germline gives CDR1 SNHLY, CDR2 FYNNEI. This CDR3 is built from 12 residues. Trimming left V 1 base short and J 7 bases short, with 7 bases between. CDR3 nucleotides: TGTGCCAGCAGTGAAGACAGAGATGAAGCTTTCTTT. Its translation: CASSEDRDEAFF.

V is TRBV15 and J is TRBJ2-5; D is possibly TRBD1 or TRBD2 (5 bases each). Trimming removed 1 base at V and 5 bases at J, with 11 bases between. Germline CDR1 reads LNHNV; CDR2 reads YYDKDF (reference sequence). This CDR3 contains 14 residues. For the CDR3, the DNA is TGTGCCACCAGCAGAGTTGGGGGAGAGGAGACCCAGTACTTC. Its protein is CATSRVGGEETQYF.

DNA of the CDR3: TGCGCCAGCAGCTCAACAGGGTCCTCCGGGGAGCTGTTTTTT. Translating it yields CASSSTGSSGELFF. This chain uses TRBV5-1 with TRBJ2-2, with D perhaps TRBD1 (6 bases). Germline CDR1 SGHRS, CDR2 YFSETQ. The ends were cut back, 3 bases at V and 6 bases at J, with 12 bases in the middle. The CDR3 extends over 14 amino acids.

The chain is built from TRBV7-2 and TRBJ2-3; D is ambiguous. V lost 5 bases, J lost 10 bases, and 13 bases lay in between. Germline CDR1 SGHTA, CDR2 FQGNSA. The CDR3 spans 12 residues. The CDR3 sequence: CASSTDNRAQYF. DNA for the CDR3: TGTGCCAGCAGCACCGACAACCGCGCGCAGTATTTT. Supplemented by reference TRBV7-2 and TRBJ2-3, the full variable domain reads GAGVSQSPSNKVTEKGKDVELRCDPISGHTALYWYRQSLGQGLEFLIYFQGNSAPDKSGLPSDRFSAERTGGSVSTLTIQRTQQEDSAVYLCASSTDNRAQYFGPGTRLTVL.

This chain uses TRBV7-9 with TRBJ2-3; perhaps TRBD2 as D (5 bases). Trimming removed 2 bases at V and 0 bases at J, with 12 bases between. The length of the CDR3 is 16 residues. Germline-derived CDR1 and CDR2 are SEHNR and FQNEAQ (reference sequence). CDR3 in amino acids: CASSLSGRTSTDTQYF. Here the CDR3 DNA reads TGTGCCAGCAGCTTATCCGGGCGGACTAGCACAGATACGCAGTATTTT.